This T cell receptor beta chain appears in the sequencing data of a study of graft-versus-host responses after intestinal transplantation. Whole-study context: Multivisceral, liver-intestinal, or isolated intestinal grafts were transplanted into recipients. Findings and limits, study-wide: GvH clones were found in recipient marrow; some appeared first in ileum or blood.

CDR1 and CDR2 from the germline V gene are LNHDA and SQIVND (reference sequence). CDR3 size: 13 residues. The trim removed 9 bases at V and 6 bases at J, leaving 11 bases unmatched. As for this clone: Its antigen is unknown.

Produced via immunoSEQ multiplex PCR; TCRdb's table is partial and in-frame only. Here the sample spans around 43,000 clones, around 90% being singletons. The clonotype originates from a human patient who received an intestinal transplant, so some T cells may come from the graft donor. The sample was PBMCs, taken 524 days after transplant. The chain links TRBV19 to TRBJ2-7; 7 bases are shared with TRBD1. The DNA of the CDR3 is TGTGCCAGCTCCGAGGCAGGGGGTCCCGAGCAGTACTTC. It is translated as CASSEAGGPEQYF. Full variable domain (rest looked up from reference TRBV19 and TRBJ2-7): DGGITQSPKYLFRKEGQNVTLSCEQNLNHDAMYWYRQDPGQGLRLIYYSQIVNDFQKGDIAEGYSVSREKKESFPLTVTSAQKNPTAFYLCASSEAGGPEQYFGPGTRLTVT.